A selection of T cell receptor beta chains follows, all from one sample in a study of cytomegalovirus exposure and HLA in healthy donors. Sequencing was performed with immunoSEQ multiplex PCR; in TCRdb, only in-frame clones are kept and a portion is missing. The data hold roughly 120,000 clones, with 55% to 65% observed a single time. The sample was PBMCs. Every receptor here comes from a woman in her 40s in good health and CMV-seropositive. Each CDR3 is given with its conserved first and last residue. The D gene is left open where the match is weak. Clone size is given for some rows only: seen once, a few or many times, or a class if the clone is expanded.

J gene: TRBJ2-5
clone size: -
D gene: TRBD2
CDR3 length: 16
V gene: TRBV19
CDR3 protein: CASSIGRTSGIETQYF
CDR3 DNA: TGTGCCAGTAGTATAGGACGAACTAGCGGGATTGAGACCCAGTACTTC

J gene: TRBJ2-7
clone size: -
D gene: TRBD2
CDR3 length: 14
V gene: TRBV2
CDR3 protein: CASSAVTSGDEQYF
CDR3 DNA: TGTGCCAGCAGTGCAGTAACTAGCGGTGACGAGCAGTACTTC

J gene: TRBJ1-1
clone size: -
D gene: TRBD1
CDR3 length: 13
V gene: TRBV29-1
CDR3 protein: CSSSGGGRTEAFF
CDR3 DNA: TGCAGCTCCTCGGGAGGGGGCCGGACTGAAGCTTTCTTT

J gene: TRBJ1-4
clone size: -
D gene: -
CDR3 length: 15
V gene: TRBV28
CDR3 protein: CASSDNWPTNEKLFF
CDR3 DNA: TGTGCCAGCAGCGACAACTGGCCCACTAATGAAAAACTGTTTTTT

J gene: TRBJ2-7
clone size: -
D gene: TRBD2
CDR3 length: 13
V gene: TRBV27
CDR3 protein: CASSYSGSSEQYF
CDR3 DNA: TGTGCCAGCAGCTATAGCGGGAGTTCCGAGCAGTACTTC

J gene: TRBJ2-7
clone size: once
D gene: TRBD1
CDR3 length: 13
V gene: TRBV30
CDR3 protein: CAWSGRGLSEQYF
CDR3 DNA: TGTGCCTGGAGCGGCAGGGGGCTGAGCGAGCAGTACTTC

J gene: TRBJ1-2
clone size: -
D gene: -
CDR3 length: 14
V gene: TRBV9
CDR3 protein: CASSIGGANYGYTF
CDR3 DNA: TGTGCCAGCTCTATTGGGGGGGCTAACTATGGCTACACCTTC

J gene: TRBJ1-2
clone size: -
D gene: TRBD1
CDR3 length: 12
V gene: TRBV6-5
CDR3 protein: CASLGQGLGYTF
CDR3 DNA: TGTGCCAGCCTCGGACAGGGTCTGGGCTACACCTTC

J gene: TRBJ1-1
clone size: few
D gene: -
CDR3 length: 15
V gene: TRBV18
CDR3 protein: CASSPAETGNTEAFF
CDR3 DNA: TGTGCCAGCTCACCGGCCGAGACAGGGAACACTGAAGCTTTCTTT

J gene: TRBJ1-5
clone size: -
D gene: TRBD1
CDR3 length: 13
V gene: TRBV19
CDR3 protein: CASSSRGNQPQHF
CDR3 DNA: TGTGCCAGTAGTAGCAGGGGGAATCAGCCCCAGCATTTT

J gene: TRBJ1-1
clone size: -
D gene: -
CDR3 length: 14
V gene: TRBV7-9
CDR3 protein: CASSLGGMNTEAFF
CDR3 DNA: TGTGCCAGCAGCTTGGGGGGTATGAACACTGAAGCTTTCTTT

J gene: TRBJ1-4
clone size: -
D gene: TRBD1
CDR3 length: 13
V gene: TRBV4-2
CDR3 protein: CASSQGGQGGLFF
CDR3 DNA: TGTGCCAGCAGCCAAGGGGGTCAGGGGGGACTGTTTTTT

J gene: TRBJ2-3
clone size: -
D gene: TRBD2
CDR3 length: 15
V gene: TRBV27
CDR3 protein: CASSPSGGLTDTQYF
CDR3 DNA: TGTGCCAGCAGTCCTAGCGGGGGTTTAACAGATACGCAGTATTTT

J gene: TRBJ2-1
clone size: -
D gene: TRBD2
CDR3 length: 15
V gene: TRBV19
CDR3 protein: CASSIGTSSYNEQFF
CDR3 DNA: TGTGCCAGTAGTATAGGGACTAGCAGCTACAATGAGCAGTTCTTC

J gene: TRBJ2-4
clone size: -
D gene: TRBD1
CDR3 length: 16
V gene: TRBV27
CDR3 protein: CASSLLRGQGENIQYF
CDR3 DNA: TGTGCCAGCAGTTTATTAAGGGGACAGGGTGAAAACATTCAGTACTTC

J gene: TRBJ1-5
clone size: -
D gene: -
CDR3 length: 13
V gene: TRBV28
CDR3 protein: CASSDQGYQPQHF
CDR3 DNA: TGTGCCAGCAGCGATCAGGGCTACCAGCCCCAGCATTTT

J gene: TRBJ2-3
clone size: -
D gene: TRBD2
CDR3 length: 18
V gene: TRBV2
CDR3 protein: CASSDAAGGSLDTDTQYF
CDR3 DNA: TGTGCCAGCAGTGATGCAGCGGGAGGGAGTCTAGACACAGATACGCAGTATTTT

J gene: TRBJ1-5
clone size: few
D gene: -
CDR3 length: 13
V gene: TRBV5-8
CDR3 protein: CASASADNQPQHF
CDR3 DNA: TGTGCCAGCGCTTCGGCGGACAATCAGCCCCAGCATTTT

J gene: TRBJ2-1
clone size: -
D gene: TRBD2
CDR3 length: 15
V gene: TRBV5-4
CDR3 protein: CASSPGLAGVYEQFF
CDR3 DNA: TGTGCCAGCAGCCCCGGACTAGCGGGAGTTTATGAGCAGTTCTTC

J gene: TRBJ2-1
clone size: -
D gene: -
CDR3 length: 14
V gene: TRBV7-9
CDR3 protein: CASSWRLGRNEQFF
CDR3 DNA: TGTGCCAGCAGCTGGAGACTAGGGCGCAATGAGCAGTTCTTC

J gene: TRBJ1-1
clone size: -
D gene: -
CDR3 length: 14
V gene: TRBV27
CDR3 protein: CASSLSGIGAEAFF
CDR3 DNA: TGTGCCAGCAGTTTATCAGGGATAGGGGCTGAAGCTTTCTTT

J gene: TRBJ2-5
clone size: few
D gene: -
CDR3 length: 14
V gene: TRBV30
CDR3 protein: CAWVPPGELETQYF
CDR3 DNA: TGTGCCTGGGTTCCTCCAGGGGAGTTAGAGACCCAGTACTTC

J gene: TRBJ1-4
clone size: -
D gene: TRBD1
CDR3 length: 16
V gene: TRBV14
CDR3 protein: CASSQPDRGLDEKLFF
CDR3 DNA: TGTGCCAGCAGCCAGCCGGACAGGGGGCTCGATGAAAAACTGTTTTTT

J gene: TRBJ2-7
clone size: -
D gene: TRBD2
CDR3 length: 16
V gene: TRBV4-2
CDR3 protein: CASSQDWGGPSYEQYF
CDR3 DNA: TGTGCCAGCAGCCAAGATTGGGGGGGACCCTCCTACGAGCAGTACTTC

J gene: TRBJ2-7
clone size: -
D gene: TRBD1
CDR3 length: 13
V gene: TRBV6-1
CDR3 protein: CASSQTGSYEQYF
CDR3 DNA: TGTGCCAGCAGTCAGACAGGGTCCTACGAGCAGTACTTC

J gene: TRBJ2-1
clone size: -
D gene: TRBD2
CDR3 length: 16
V gene: TRBV9
CDR3 protein: CASSVGGRADPNEQFF
CDR3 DNA: TGTGCCAGCAGCGTAGGCGGGAGGGCCGACCCCAATGAGCAGTTCTTC

J gene: TRBJ1-5
clone size: few
D gene: -
CDR3 length: 12
V gene: TRBV28
CDR3 protein: CASGGRNQPQHF
CDR3 DNA: TGTGCCTCCGGGGGGCGAAATCAGCCCCAGCATTTT

J gene: TRBJ2-1
clone size: -
D gene: -
CDR3 length: 14
V gene: TRBV28
CDR3 protein: CASSFRGANNEQFF
CDR3 DNA: TGTGCCAGCAGTTTTCGGGGGGCAAATAATGAGCAGTTCTTC

J gene: TRBJ2-7
clone size: -
D gene: TRBD1
CDR3 length: 14
V gene: TRBV6-1
CDR3 protein: CASSEGTGAFYGGF
CDR3 DNA: TGTGCCAGCAGTGAAGGGACAGGGGCCTTTTATGGTGGCTTC

J gene: TRBJ2-3
clone size: -
D gene: TRBD2
CDR3 length: 14
V gene: TRBV9
CDR3 protein: CASTPSGREDTQYF
CDR3 DNA: TGTGCCAGCACCCCAAGCGGGAGGGAGGATACGCAGTATTTT

J gene: TRBJ2-3
clone size: -
D gene: TRBD1
CDR3 length: 16
V gene: TRBV5-4
CDR3 protein: CASINNLDRGADTQYF
CDR3 DNA: TGTGCCAGCATCAACAACTTGGACAGGGGCGCAGATACGCAGTATTTT

J gene: TRBJ2-1
clone size: -
D gene: -
CDR3 length: 15
V gene: TRBV29-1
CDR3 protein: CSVGGWSPAYNEQFF
CDR3 DNA: TGCAGCGTGGGGGGTTGGTCCCCCGCGTACAATGAGCAGTTCTTC

J gene: TRBJ1-4
clone size: few
D gene: -
CDR3 length: 12
V gene: TRBV7-9
CDR3 protein: CASSARDEKLFF
CDR3 DNA: TGTGCCAGCAGTGCCAGGGATGAAAAACTGTTTTTT

J gene: TRBJ1-2
clone size: -
D gene: -
CDR3 length: 12
V gene: TRBV2
CDR3 protein: CASKGRAYGYTF
CDR3 DNA: TGTGCCAGCAAGGGCAGGGCGTATGGCTACACCTTC

J gene: TRBJ1-4
clone size: -
D gene: -
CDR3 length: 16
V gene: TRBV4-3
CDR3 protein: CASSLTRTATNEKLLF
CDR3 DNA: TGCGCCAGCAGCCTCACTAGGACAGCAACTAATGAAAAACTGCTTTTT

J gene: TRBJ2-7
clone size: -
D gene: -
CDR3 length: 14
V gene: TRBV6-1
CDR3 protein: CASTGTARSYEQYF
CDR3 DNA: TGTGCCAGCACCGGAACCGCGAGGTCCTACGAGCAGTACTTC

J gene: TRBJ2-5
clone size: few
D gene: -
CDR3 length: 14
V gene: TRBV4-1
CDR3 protein: CASSLGEGAGHGYF
CDR3 DNA: TGCGCCAGCAGCCTCGGCGAGGGAGCGGGCCACGGGTACTTC

J gene: TRBJ1-2
clone size: -
D gene: -
CDR3 length: 16
V gene: TRBV6-5
CDR3 protein: CASSYGLRGAPDGYTF
CDR3 DNA: TGTGCCAGCAGTTATGGGCTGCGGGGGGCGCCGGATGGCTACACCTTC

J gene: TRBJ1-1
clone size: -
D gene: -
CDR3 length: 15
V gene: TRBV28
CDR3 protein: CASSYVTSGETEAFF
CDR3 DNA: TGTGCCAGCAGCTATGTCACAAGCGGGGAAACTGAAGCTTTCTTT

J gene: TRBJ2-5
clone size: -
D gene: -
CDR3 length: 13
V gene: TRBV29-1
CDR3 protein: CSVAPPPSETQYF
CDR3 DNA: TGCAGCGTTGCCCCGCCGCCAAGCGAGACCCAGTACTTC

J gene: TRBJ2-5
clone size: -
D gene: TRBD1
CDR3 length: 15
V gene: TRBV28
CDR3 protein: CASSFDQGVRETQYF
CDR3 DNA: TGTGCCAGCAGTTTTGACCAGGGGGTTCGGGAGACCCAGTACTTC

J gene: TRBJ1-2
clone size: few
D gene: -
CDR3 length: 13
V gene: TRBV6-6
CDR3 protein: CASRGDNPYGYTF
CDR3 DNA: TGTGCCAGCAGGGGGGACAATCCCTATGGCTACACCTTC

J gene: TRBJ2-5
clone size: -
D gene: -
CDR3 length: 15
V gene: TRBV6-5
CDR3 protein: CASRSGTLGAETQYF
CDR3 DNA: TGTGCCAGCAGGTCCGGGACTCTGGGAGCGGAGACCCAGTACTTC

J gene: TRBJ2-5
clone size: -
D gene: TRBD1
CDR3 length: 15
V gene: TRBV7-2
CDR3 protein: CASSPTTGVGETQYF
CDR3 DNA: TGTGCCAGCAGCCCTACTACAGGGGTCGGAGAGACCCAGTACTTC

J gene: TRBJ2-4
clone size: -
D gene: -
CDR3 length: 14
V gene: TRBV7-2
CDR3 protein: CASSLVGGKNIQYF
CDR3 DNA: TGTGCCAGCAGCTTAGTAGGAGGGAAAAACATTCAGTACTTC

J gene: TRBJ2-3
clone size: few
D gene: -
CDR3 length: 15
V gene: TRBV27
CDR3 protein: CASSPPPRQTDTQYF
CDR3 DNA: TGTGCCAGCAGTCCCCCTCCGAGACAGACAGATACGCAGTATTTT

J gene: TRBJ1-3
clone size: -
D gene: -
CDR3 length: 12
V gene: TRBV10-3
CDR3 protein: CANSGAGNTIYF
CDR3 DNA: TGTGCCAATTCGGGGGCTGGAAACACCATATATTTT

J gene: TRBJ1-1
clone size: -
D gene: -
CDR3 length: 12
V gene: TRBV4-1
CDR3 protein: CASSQGATEAFF
CDR3 DNA: TGCGCCAGCAGCCAGGGGGCCACTGAAGCTTTCTTT

J gene: TRBJ1-4
clone size: -
D gene: TRBD1
CDR3 length: 17
V gene: TRBV28
CDR3 protein: CASSFWDRTPTNEKLFF
CDR3 DNA: TGTGCCAGCAGTTTTTGGGACAGGACTCCAACTAATGAAAAACTGTTTTTT

J gene: TRBJ1-1
clone size: -
D gene: TRBD1
CDR3 length: 15
V gene: TRBV27
CDR3 protein: CASSLQTGGGTEAFF
CDR3 DNA: TGTGCCAGCAGTCTCCAGACAGGGGGAGGCACTGAAGCTTTCTTT

J gene: TRBJ2-7
clone size: -
D gene: TRBD1
CDR3 length: 13
V gene: TRBV4-1
CDR3 protein: CASSYNRGNEQYF
CDR3 DNA: TGCGCCAGCAGCTACAACAGGGGAAACGAGCAGTACTTC

J gene: TRBJ2-3
clone size: -
D gene: TRBD2
CDR3 length: 17
V gene: TRBV5-5
CDR3 protein: CASSLYLIAGGVDTQYF
CDR3 DNA: TGTGCCAGCAGCTTGTATCTGATCGCGGGAGGTGTAGATACGCAGTATTTT

J gene: TRBJ2-7
clone size: -
D gene: -
CDR3 length: 13
V gene: TRBV2
CDR3 protein: CASSESGAYEQYF
CDR3 DNA: TGTGCCAGCAGTGAATCGGGGGCCTACGAGCAGTACTTC

J gene: TRBJ2-1
clone size: -
D gene: -
CDR3 length: 15
V gene: TRBV19
CDR3 protein: CASSPRQGAYNEQFF
CDR3 DNA: TGTGCCAGTAGCCCCCGGCAGGGCGCCTACAATGAGCAGTTCTTC

J gene: TRBJ2-7
clone size: -
D gene: -
CDR3 length: 14
V gene: TRBV6-5
CDR3 protein: CASGRGQGSYEQYF
CDR3 DNA: TGTGCCAGCGGCCGCGGTCAGGGAAGCTACGAGCAGTACTTC

J gene: TRBJ2-7
clone size: -
D gene: TRBD1
CDR3 length: 17
V gene: TRBV5-1
CDR3 protein: CASSLEGGQGFSYEQYF
CDR3 DNA: TGCGCCAGCAGCTTGGAGGGCGGACAGGGTTTTTCCTACGAGCAGTACTTC

J gene: TRBJ2-5
clone size: -
D gene: TRBD2
CDR3 length: 15
V gene: TRBV7-2
CDR3 protein: CASSLLAGGQETQYF
CDR3 DNA: TGTGCCAGCAGCTTACTAGCGGGAGGGCAAGAGACCCAGTACTTC